What follows describes a single TCR beta chain. The data are from a study of technical replicates of blood from several donors. This CDR3 has 13 residues. CDR1 is ENHRY, CDR2 SYGVKD, per germline. Between the trimmed V and J ends, which lost 4 bases and 7 bases, there was a span of 14 bases. Some clones are missing from TCRdb's copy, which holds only in-frame ones; the method was immunoSEQ multiplex PCR. The table lists around 64,000 clones, around 95% of them singletons. The sequencing input was PBMCs. The chain recombines TRBV10-3 with TRBJ2-7; TRBD2 is a possible D gene (5 bases). The TCR sequence derives from a human donor in good health. Some clones in this sample may be carry-over from other donors' samples. This CDR3 reads CAISAREAGEQYF. The CDR3 DNA reads as TGTGCCATCAGTGCCCGAGAGGCGGGTGAGCAGTACTTC.